This T cell receptor beta chain derives from a study of shared clonotypes between healthy human individuals. General study results and limits: Against clonotypes common to all four donors, non-shared ones had lower generation probabilities.

Comments on this clone: Antigen unknown.

Per the authors' pipeline: With immunoSEQ giving junction-only sequences and no quality scores, filtering differed. TCRdb keeps only in-frame clones here, not all; method: immunoSEQ multiplex PCR. V and J calls and clone size are copied from that table; D and trimming were computed from the DNA. The sample holds 2.3 million or so clones, about 92% seen once. Germline CDR1 is SGHRS and CDR2 is YFSETQ. V lost 0 bases to trimming and J lost 0 bases, with 9 bases between them. The CDR3 runs to 15 residues. The sequence derives from a young man in good health. Some clones in this sample may be carry-over from other donors' samples. The rearrangement links TRBV5-1 to TRBJ1-2; no firm D call. The specimen was naive CD4+ T cells from PBMCs. Subset specified: CD45RA+ positively selected. The CDR3 sequence is CASSLEVTTNYGYTF. The CDR3 bases are TGCGCCAGCAGCTTGGAAGTCACAACTAACTATGGCTACACCTTC.